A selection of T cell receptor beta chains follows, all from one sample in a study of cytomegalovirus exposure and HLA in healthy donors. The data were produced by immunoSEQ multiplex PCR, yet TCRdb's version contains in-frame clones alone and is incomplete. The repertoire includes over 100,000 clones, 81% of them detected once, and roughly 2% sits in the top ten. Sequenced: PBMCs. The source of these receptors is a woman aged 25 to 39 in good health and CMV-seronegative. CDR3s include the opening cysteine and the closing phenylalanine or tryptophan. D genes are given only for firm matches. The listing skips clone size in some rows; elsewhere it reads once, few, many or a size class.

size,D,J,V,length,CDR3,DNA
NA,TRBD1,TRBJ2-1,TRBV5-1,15,CASSLAGQGYNEQFF,TGCGCCAGCAGCTTGGCTGGACAGGGGTACAATGAGCAGTTCTTC
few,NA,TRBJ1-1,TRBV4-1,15,CASSPSPWGLDEAFF,TGCGCCAGCAGCCCCTCCCCTTGGGGGCTGGATGAAGCTTTCTTT
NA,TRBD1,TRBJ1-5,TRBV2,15,CASTYRDRGSQPQHF,TGTGCCAGCACCTATCGAGACAGGGGGTCTCAGCCCCAGCATTTT
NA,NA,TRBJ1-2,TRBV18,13,CASSQTGYNGYTF,TGTGCCAGCTCACAAACAGGGTACAATGGCTACACCTTC
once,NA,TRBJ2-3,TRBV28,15,CASTHGGLVADTQYF,TGTGCCAGCACCCATGGTGGTCTAGTTGCAGATACGCAGTATTTT
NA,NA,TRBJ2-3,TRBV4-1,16,CASSRFSSGTTDTQYF,TGCGCCAGCAGCCGATTCAGTAGCGGAACCACAGATACGCAGTATTTT
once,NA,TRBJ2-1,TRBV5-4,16,CASRKSLQLSYNEQFF,TGTGCCAGCCGAAAATCGTTACAGTTGAGCTACAATGAGCAGTTCTTC
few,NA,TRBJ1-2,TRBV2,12,CASSARQNGYTF,TGTGCCAGCAGTGCCAGACAGAATGGCTACACCTTC
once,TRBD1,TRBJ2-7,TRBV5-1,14,CASSLVTGAYEQYF,TGCGCCAGCAGCTTGGTAACAGGGGCCTACGAGCAGTACTTC
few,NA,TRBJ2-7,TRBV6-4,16,CASSPFPAESVYEQYF,TGTGCCAGCAGCCCCTTTCCAGCGGAGTCAGTCTACGAGCAGTACTTC
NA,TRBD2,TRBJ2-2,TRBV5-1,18,CASSLLTSGSINTGELFF,TGCGCCAGCAGCTTGCTGACTAGCGGGAGCATAAACACCGGGGAGCTGTTTTTT
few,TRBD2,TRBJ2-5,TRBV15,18,CATSREGLAGAMVETQYF,TGTGCCACCAGCAGAGAAGGGCTAGCGGGAGCAATGGTAGAGACCCAGTACTTC
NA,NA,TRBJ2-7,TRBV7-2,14,CASSPGLIPYEQYF,TGTGCCAGCAGCCCCGGACTGATCCCCTACGAGCAGTACTTC
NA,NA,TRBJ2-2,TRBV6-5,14,CASTTRANTGELFF,TGTGCCAGCACGACGCGGGCGAACACCGGGGAGCTGTTTTTT
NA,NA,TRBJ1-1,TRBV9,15,CASSATPLDSSSAFF,TGTGCCAGCAGCGCGACCCCCTTAGACAGCAGCTCGGCTTTCTTT
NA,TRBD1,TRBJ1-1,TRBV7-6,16,CASSFSTTTGVTEAFF,TGTGCCAGCAGCTTCTCGACGACCACAGGGGTCACTGAAGCTTTCTTT
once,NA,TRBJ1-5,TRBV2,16,CASTPAIGQGTQPQHF,TGTGCCAGCACCCCAGCGATAGGGCAGGGCACTCAGCCCCAGCATTTT
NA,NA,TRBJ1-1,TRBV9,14,CASSGGHRNTEAFF,TGTGCCAGCAGCGGGGGACACCGGAACACTGAAGCTTTCTTT
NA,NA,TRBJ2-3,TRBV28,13,CASSLQQGGTQYF,TGTGCCAGCAGCTTACAGCAGGGTGGCACGCAGTATTTT
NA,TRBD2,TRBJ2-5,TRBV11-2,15,CASSMTSGSIETQYF,TGTGCCAGCAGCATGACTAGCGGGAGTATTGAGACCCAGTACTTC
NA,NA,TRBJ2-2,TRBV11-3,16,CASSLDGGLNTGELFF,TGTGCCAGCAGCTTAGATGGGGGACTCAACACCGGGGAGCTGTTTTTT
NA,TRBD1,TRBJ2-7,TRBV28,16,CASRPSVGTGRYEQYF,TGTGCCAGCAGGCCGTCGGTAGGGACAGGGCGGTACGAGCAGTACTTC
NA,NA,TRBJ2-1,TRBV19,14,CASSDGSGYNEQFF,TGTGCCAGTAGTGACGGCAGCGGGTACAATGAGCAGTTCTTC
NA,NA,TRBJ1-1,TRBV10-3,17,CAISGYTGNRGNTEAFF,TGTGCCATCAGTGGATACACAGGGAATAGAGGGAACACTGAAGCTTTCTTT
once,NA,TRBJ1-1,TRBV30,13,CAWTTETGLEAFF,TGTGCCTGGACCACCGAAACAGGGTTGGAAGCTTTCTTT
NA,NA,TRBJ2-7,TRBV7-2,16,CASSLGSHTTSREQYF,TGTGCCAGCAGCTTAGGGAGCCACACCACCTCTCGGGAGCAGTACTTC
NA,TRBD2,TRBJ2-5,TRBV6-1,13,CAHPGGGGETQYF,TGTGCCCATCCGGGGGGTGGCGGAGAGACCCAGTACTTC
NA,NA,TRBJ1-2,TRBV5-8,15,CASTSGEQVPYGYTF,TGTGCCAGCACCTCGGGGGAACAGGTGCCTTATGGCTACACCTTC
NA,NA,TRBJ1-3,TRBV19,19,CASTHGAGEFPPSGNTIYF,TGTGCCAGTACTCATGGAGCTGGGGAGTTCCCTCCCTCTGGAAACACCATATATTTT
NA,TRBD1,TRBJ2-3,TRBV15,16,CATSRARQGSTDTQYF,TGTGCCACCAGCAGAGCTCGACAGGGCAGCACAGATACGCAGTATTTT
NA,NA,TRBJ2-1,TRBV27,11,CASSSSNEQFF,TGTGCCAGCAGTTCCAGTAATGAGCAGTTCTTC
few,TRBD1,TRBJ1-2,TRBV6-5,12,CASRDRGYGYTF,TGTGCCAGCAGGGACAGGGGCTATGGCTACACCTTC
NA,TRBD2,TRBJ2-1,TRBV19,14,CASSIRGRYHEQFF,TGTGCCAGTAGTATTCGCGGGAGGTATCATGAGCAGTTCTTC
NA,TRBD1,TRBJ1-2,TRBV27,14,CASSFQGAGYGYTF,TGTGCCAGCAGTTTTCAGGGGGCGGGCTATGGCTACACCTTC
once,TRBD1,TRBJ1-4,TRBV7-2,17,CASSLGPGTGIGEKLFF,TGTGCCAGCAGCTTAGGTCCCGGGACAGGGATCGGTGAAAAACTGTTTTTT
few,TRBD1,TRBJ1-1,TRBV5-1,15,CASSQFRQGSTEAFF,TGCGCCAGCAGCCAATTCAGACAGGGGAGCACTGAAGCTTTCTTT
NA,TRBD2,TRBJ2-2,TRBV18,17,CASSPRSSGRSGGELFF,TGTGCCAGCTCACCACGATCTAGCGGGAGGAGTGGCGGGGAGCTGTTTTTT
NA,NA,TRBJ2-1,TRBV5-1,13,CASSVEINNEQFF,TGCGCCAGCAGCGTCGAGATAAACAATGAGCAGTTCTTC
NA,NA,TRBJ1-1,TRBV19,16,CASSMLEGQRNTEAFF,TGTGCCAGTAGTATGCTAGAAGGACAGAGGAACACTGAAGCTTTCTTT
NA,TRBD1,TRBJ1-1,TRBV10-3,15,CAISDRTGGKPEAFF,TGTGCCATCAGTGACCGGACAGGGGGGAAACCTGAAGCTTTCTTT
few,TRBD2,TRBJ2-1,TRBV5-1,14,CASSSPGLRNEQFF,TGCGCCAGCAGCTCACCGGGACTACGCAATGAGCAGTTCTTC
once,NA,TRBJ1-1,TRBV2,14,CASSDSGGWTEAFF,TGTGCCAGCAGTGACTCGGGGGGCTGGACTGAAGCTTTCTTT
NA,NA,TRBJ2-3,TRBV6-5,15,CASRMASTRTDTQYF,TGTGCCAGCAGGATGGCTAGTACCCGCACAGATACGCAGTATTTT
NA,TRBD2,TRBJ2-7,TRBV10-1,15,CASSESLAGVREQYF,TGCGCCAGCAGTGAGTCACTAGCGGGAGTTCGCGAGCAGTACTTC
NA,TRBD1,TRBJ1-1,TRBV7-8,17,CASSSPDRVSLDTEAFF,TGTGCCAGCAGCTCCCCGGACAGGGTGAGTTTGGACACTGAAGCTTTCTTT
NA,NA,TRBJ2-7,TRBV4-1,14,CASSQGNSRYEQYF,TGCGCCAGCAGCCAAGGAAATAGCAGATACGAGCAGTACTTC
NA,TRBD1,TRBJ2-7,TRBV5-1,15,CASSLGTGGYDEQYF,TGCGCCAGCAGCTTGGGGACAGGGGGCTACGACGAGCAGTACTTC
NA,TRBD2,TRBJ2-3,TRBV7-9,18,CASSLYPWTSGSTDTQYF,TGTGCCAGCAGCTTGTACCCCTGGACTAGCGGTAGCACAGATACGCAGTATTTT
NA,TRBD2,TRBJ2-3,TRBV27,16,CASSLGSGRASDTQYF,TGTGCCAGCAGTTTGGGTAGCGGGAGGGCTTCGGATACGCAGTATTTT
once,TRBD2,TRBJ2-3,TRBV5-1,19,CASGNRLAGGDTSTDTQYF,TGCGCCAGCGGAAACCGACTAGCGGGAGGTGACACTAGCACAGATACGCAGTATTTT
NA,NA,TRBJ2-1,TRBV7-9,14,CASSFGVGNSEQFF,TGTGCCAGCAGCTTCGGGGTGGGCAACTCTGAGCAGTTCTTC
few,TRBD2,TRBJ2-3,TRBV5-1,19,CASSFPPGLAYHSTDTQYF,TGCGCCAGCAGCTTCCCTCCGGGACTAGCGTACCATAGCACAGATACGCAGTATTTT
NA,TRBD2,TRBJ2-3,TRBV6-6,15,CASSYPAGGADTQYF,TGTGCCAGCAGTTACCCTGCGGGGGGGGCAGATACGCAGTATTTT
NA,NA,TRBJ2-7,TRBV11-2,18,CASSLASFSAGPTYEQYF,TGTGCCAGCAGCTTAGCCTCCTTCTCGGCGGGACCCACCTACGAGCAGTACTTC
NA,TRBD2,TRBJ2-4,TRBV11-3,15,CASSLDSGRRNIQYF,TGTGCCAGCAGCCTAGATTCCGGGAGGAGAAACATTCAGTACTTC
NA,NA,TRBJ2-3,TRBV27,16,CASSSLGLGGTDTQYF,TGTGCCAGCAGTTCCCTCGGCCTAGGTGGGACAGATACGCAGTATTTT
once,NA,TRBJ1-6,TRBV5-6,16,CASSLRLTAYNSPLHF,TGTGCCAGCAGCTTGAGATTGACAGCCTATAATTCACCCCTCCACTTT
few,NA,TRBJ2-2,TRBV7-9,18,CSSSLARGGSANTGELFF,TGTTCCAGCAGCTTAGCCAGGGGCGGGAGCGCGAACACCGGGGAGCTGTTTTTT
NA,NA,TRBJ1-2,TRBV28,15,CASSLNSQGTYGYTF,TGTGCCAGCAGTTTGAACTCGCAGGGGACCTATGGCTACACCTTC